Each of the 25 T cell receptor beta chains below was sequenced from the same sample in a study of T cell responses to AZD1222 COVID-19 vaccine. Here immunoSEQ multiplex PCR was the method, and the copy in TCRdb shows in-frame clones only, minus some. The sample gives more than 85,000 clones, more than 90% of which show up once; 2.5% is in the top ten. Sequencing was performed on peripheral blood, taken 28 days after the second AZD1222 dose. These receptors were collected from an adult who received the AZD1222 COVID-19 vaccine.

A single count supports this clone. The V gene is TRBV5-4, the J gene TRBJ1-1; D possibly corresponds to TRBD1 (5 bases). The CDR3 has 14 residues. Trimming removed 4 bases at V and 0 bases at J, with 10 bases between. CDR1 is SGHNT, CDR2 YYREEE, per germline (reference sequence). Here the CDR3 reads CASSRARVNTEAFF. The DNA of the CDR3 is TGTGCCAGCAGCCGCGCCAGGGTGAACACTGAAGCTTTCTTT.

The chain combines TRBV6-1 with TRBJ1-2; maybe TRBD1 (6 bases). CDR1 MNHNS and CDR2 SASEGT come from the germline V gene. This CDR3 is 16 amino acids long. V was pared by 4 bases and J by 0 bases, with 15 bases between. The CDR3 bases are TGTGCCAGCAGTGCCGACAGGAGAAGAGCTAACTATGGCTACACCTTC. This codes for CASSADRRRANYGYTF.

This chain connects TRBV7-3 to TRBJ1-2, with 7 nucleotides matching TRBD1. With 5 bases clipped from V and 4 bases from J, the junction kept 4 bases outside the gene matches. The CDR3 runs 13 residues. From germline, CDR1 is SGHTA and CDR2 FQGTGA. This chain's CDR3 is CASSRDSSYGYTF. CDR3 DNA: TGTGCCAGCAGCCGGGACAGCTCCTATGGCTACACCTTC. Using reference TRBV7-3 and TRBJ1-2 for the parts outside the CDR3, the full variable domain is GAGVSQTPSNKVTEKGKYVELRCDPISGHTALYWYRQSLGQGPEFLIYFQGTGAADDSGLPNDRFFAVRPEGSVSTLKIQRTERGDSAVYLCASSRDSSYGYTFGSGTRLTVV.

The rearrangement uses TRBV10-3 and TRBJ1-2; the D gene is possibly TRBD1 (6 bases). V lost 6 bases and J lost 4, with 6 bases in between. Germline CDR1 is ENHRY and CDR2 is SYGVKD. The CDR3 is 11 residues long. The CDR3 nucleotides read TGTGCCATCAGGGGGGCCTATGGCTACACCTTC. Translation gives CAIRGAYGYTF.

The rearrangement joins TRBV5-1 to TRBJ2-1; the D call may be TRBD1 or TRBD2 (6 bases each). CDR1 and CDR2 (germline): SGHRS, YFSETQ. The CDR3 has 14 amino acids. The ends were cut back, 6 bases at V and 5 bases at J, with 15 bases in the middle. CDR3 DNA sequence: TGCGCCAGCACCGGGGGCGGGGCCCACAATGAGCAGTTCTTC. Protein product: CASTGGGAHNEQFF. Full variable domain (rest looked up from reference TRBV5-1 and TRBJ2-1): KAGVTQTPRYLIKTRGQQVTLSCSPISGHRSVSWYQQTPGQGLQFLFEYFSETQRNKGNFPGRFSGRQFSNSRSEMNVSTLELGDSALYLCASTGGGAHNEQFFGPGTRLTVL.

The chain couples TRBV4-3 to TRBJ1-6; D is unclear. This CDR3 region has 19 residues. Trimming shortened V by 4 bases and J by 6 bases, and 25 bases separated the two germline ends. From germline, CDR1 is LGHNA and CDR2 YSLEER. The CDR3 spells CASSRVIRGSIGRNSPLHF. The DNA of the CDR3 is TGCGCCAGCAGCCGGGTTATACGCGGGAGTATCGGGCGTAATTCACCCCTCCACTTT.

CDR3 in amino acids: CASSWESDSPANTGELFF. The CDR3 bases are TGTGCCAGCAGCTGGGAATCCGACAGCCCCGCGAACACCGGGGAGCTGTTTTTT. The chain links TRBV7-8 to TRBJ2-2, with a weak D call TRBD1 (5 bases). The CDR3 runs to 18 residues. Germline lookup yields CDR1 SGHVS and CDR2 FQNEAQ. The V and J ends lost 4 bases and 0 bases respectively, with 18 bases between them.

This clone was detected once. The genes are TRBV3-1 (or the pseudogene TRBV3-2) and TRBJ1-1, with D perhaps matching TRBD1 (5 bases). From germline, CDR1 is LGHDT and CDR2 YNNKEL (reference sequence). The CDR3 has 13 residues. V lost 4 bases and J 5 bases, leaving 11 bases between the germline ends. The DNA for the CDR3 is TGTGCCAGCAGCCGGAGTGAGGGGACTGAAGCTTTCTTT. Translating gives CASSRSEGTEAFF.

The V call is TRBV14, the J call TRBJ1-2; D may be TRBD1 (6 bases). Germline CDR1 reads SGHDN; CDR2 reads FVKESK. CDR3 length: 13 amino acids. Trimming took off 5 bases at V and 7 bases at J, with 14 bases between the two ends. The CDR3 here is CASSLTGPGGYTF. The DNA of the CDR3 is TGTGCCAGCAGCTTAACAGGGCCGGGTGGCTACACCTTC.

The V and J genes are TRBV7-3 and TRBJ2-1, with 10 nucleotides matching TRBD1. The junction had 5 bases not matched to a gene; V was cut back by 5 bases and J by 4 bases. This CDR3 is built from 15 residues. The V gene's germline CDR1 is SGHTA and CDR2 FQGTGA. The CDR3 loop reads CASSKDRGSYNEQFF. CDR3 in DNA: TGTGCCAGCAGCAAGGACAGGGGGTCTTACAATGAGCAGTTCTTC. Combining the CDR3 with reference TRBV7-3 and TRBJ2-1 gives the whole variable domain GAGVSQTPSNKVTEKGKYVELRCDPISGHTALYWYRQSLGQGPEFLIYFQGTGAADDSGLPNDRFFAVRPEGSVSTLKIQRTERGDSAVYLCASSKDRGSYNEQFFGPGTRLTVL.

The J gene is TRBJ2-1, the V gene TRBV7-6; 9 bases line up with TRBD2. The CDR3 is 18 residues long. Trimming took 5 bases from V and 0 from J; bases not matched to a gene: 11. The germline gives CDR1 SGHVS, CDR2 FNYEAQ. CDR3 nucleotides: TGTGCCAGCAGCCTGCTAGCGGGGTATACGAGCTCCTACAATGAGCAGTTCTTC. Encoded protein: CASSLLAGYTSSYNEQFF.

The V call is TRBV19, the J call TRBJ1-1; tentative D call: TRBD1 (5 bases). The V and J ends lost 7 bases and 1 base respectively, with 10 bases between them. In germline, CDR1 is LNHDA, CDR2 SQIVND (reference sequence). The CDR3 loop spans 13 amino acids. DNA of the CDR3: TGTGCCAGTACTGGGGCAACGAACACTGAAGCTTTCTTT. Its translation is CASTGATNTEAFF.

The V gene is TRBV6-5, the J gene TRBJ1-5; D is uncertain. CDR3 size: 15 residues. V shed 4 bases and J shed 5 bases, with 15 bases lying between them. Germline V gene data show CDR1 as MNHEY and CDR2 as SVGAGI. The CDR3 sequence: CASSLDSRADQPQHF. The CDR3 coding sequence is TGTGCCAGCAGTTTAGATTCGAGGGCCGATCAGCCCCAGCATTTT.

As concerns this clone: One end of the junction does not line up with germline, which may come from a read error. The chain has TRBV7-7 and TRBJ1-4; D is undetermined. CDR1 and CDR2 from the germline V gene are SSHAT and FNYEAQ (reference sequence). The CDR3 runs to 16 residues. Written as DNA, the CDR3 is TGTGCTAGCAGCGCCGGATGTGGGGCAACTAATGAAAAACTGTTTTTT. It encodes CASSAGCGATNEKLFF.

This sequence joins TRBV19 and TRBJ2-6, with D tentatively TRBD1 or TRBD2 (6 bases each). The length of the CDR3 is 19 residues. The V end lost 7 bases, the J end lost 0 bases, and 22 bases lay between the germline ends. Germline V CDR1 and CDR2: LNHDA, SQIVND (reference sequence). This chain's CDR3 is CASTLRRGWSSSGANVLTF. The CDR3 nucleotides read TGTGCCAGTACCCTTAGGAGGGGGTGGAGCAGCTCTGGGGCCAACGTCCTGACTTTC.

The V call is TRBV5-5, the J call TRBJ1-4; D is undetermined. Germline loops: CDR1 SGHKS, CDR2 YYEKEE (reference sequence). This CDR3 region has 13 residues. Trimming shortened V by 0 bases and J by 3 bases, and 3 bases separated the two germline ends. The CDR3 loop is CASSLVSNEKLFF. The CDR3 DNA sequence: TGTGCCAGCAGCTTGGTTTCTAATGAAAAACTGTTTTTT. Full variable domain (rest looked up from reference TRBV5-5 and TRBJ1-4): DAGVTQSPTHLIKTRGQQVTLRCSPISGHKSVSWYQQVLGQGPQFIFQYYEKEERGRGNFPDRFSARQFPNYSSELNVNALLLGDSALYLCASSLVSNEKLFFGSGTQLSVL.

There are a few counts of this clone. CDR3: CASSPDRESSGNTIYF. CDR3 DNA: TGCGCCAGCAGCCCAGACAGGGAGAGCTCTGGAAACACCATATATTTT. V gene TRBV5-1 combines with J gene TRBJ1-3, with TRBD1 matching 7 bases. CDR3 length equals 16 residues. Losses at the gene ends were 4 bases for V and 0 bases for J; bases not matched to a gene: 7. In germline, CDR1 is SGHRS, CDR2 YFSETQ.

The rearrangement links TRBV5-1 to TRBJ1-1, with 9 bases that match TRBD1. This CDR3 spans 15 amino acids. Trimming took 7 bases from V and 1 from J; bases not matched to a gene: 8. From germline, CDR1 is SGHRS and CDR2 YFSETQ. CDR3 bases: TGCGCCAGCGTACAGGGGGCAGGGGGGAACACTGAAGCTTTCTTT. Residues: CASVQGAGGNTEAFF.

The V gene is TRBV6-5, the J gene TRBJ1-4; D remains unclear. CDR3 size: 11 residues. Looked up from germline, CDR1 is MNHEY and CDR2 is SVGAGI. Trimming removed 6 bases from V and 9 bases from J, with 8 bases in between. In nucleotides, the CDR3 is TGTGCCAGCAGGGTACTACAAAAACTGTTTTTT. Translation gives CASRVLQKLFF.

J is TRBJ2-6 and V is TRBV18, with D possibly matching TRBD1 (6 bases). CDR1 and CDR2 (germline): KGHSH, LQKENI. The V and J ends lost 2 bases and 2 bases respectively, with 13 bases between them. The CDR3 is 17 residues long. Here the CDR3 DNA reads TGTGCCAGCTCACCATCAAGTACAGGGACTGGGGCCAACGTCCTGACTTTC. This gives the protein CASSPSSTGTGANVLTF.

Here the CDR3 DNA reads TGTGCCAGCAGTTATAAGGGGACTGATGGCTACACCTTC. Protein product: CASSYKGTDGYTF. The chain couples TRBV27 to TRBJ1-2; possible D gene TRBD1, 5 bases. The V and J ends lost 4 bases and 6 bases respectively, with 12 bases between them. This CDR3 is 13 amino acids long. The germline V gene encodes CDR1 MNHEY and CDR2 SMNVEV (reference sequence).

This chain uses TRBV5-1 with TRBJ2-3; 9 nucleotides align to TRBD1. There are 16 residues in the CDR3. Germline V gene lookup returns CDR1 SGHRS and CDR2 YFSETQ. Trimming cost V 5 bases and J 2 bases; bases outside gene matches: 9. DNA for the CDR3: TGCGCCAGCAGTGAAAAGGGACAGGGACTCACAGATACGCAGTATTTT. Amino acid sequence: CASSEKGQGLTDTQYF.

The chain has TRBV5-1 and TRBJ2-3; TRBD2 matches at 12 bases. CDR1 SGHRS and CDR2 YFSETQ come from the germline V gene. The CDR3 loop spans 20 amino acids. V shed 5 bases, J shed 2 bases, and the junction held 18 bases outside the gene matches. In DNA, the CDR3 is TGCGCCAGCAGTCTGACTAGCGGGGGCCTCTATCTACGCCACACAGATACGCAGTATTTT. Residues: CASSLTSGGLYLRHTDTQYF.

CDR3 sequence: CASSSEQYNTDTQYF. The CDR3 coding sequence is TGCGCCAGCAGCTCGGAGCAATATAACACAGATACGCAGTATTTT. The gene calls are TRBV5-1 and TRBJ2-3; no clear D gene. The germline V gene encodes CDR1 SGHRS and CDR2 YFSETQ. The CDR3 sequence is 15 residues long. V was cut by 3 bases and J by 2 bases, with 13 bases left in between.

This clone occurred a few times. This chain joins TRBV7-9 and TRBJ1-6; 7 bases fit TRBD1. The CDR3 contains 14 residues. Germline CDR1 is SEHNR and CDR2 is FQNEAQ (reference sequence). V gave up 3 bases and J gave up 7 bases; unmatched junction bases: 3. DNA for the CDR3: TGTGCCAGCAGCTTGAAGACAGGGAATTCACCCCTCCACTTT. Translated: CASSLKTGNSPLHF.